The next 17 T cell receptor beta chains were all read from a single sample in a study of blood T cell repertoires in COVID-19. Repertoires were generated with immunoSEQ multiplex PCR, while TCRdb's copy carries only in-frame clones and drops some. The sample lists 100,000 to 150,000 clones, roughly 90% occurring once. What was sequenced was peripheral blood. The origin of the receptors is a human donor in a cohort sampled during active COVID-19.

This clone came up once. V and J are TRBV9 and TRBJ2-5, with TRBD1 matching over 8 bases. Looked up from germline, CDR1 is SGDLS and CDR2 is YYNGEE. J lost 5 bases, V lost 4 bases, and 10 bases had no gene match. The CDR3 extends over 15 amino acids. CDR3 in amino acids: CASSPRTGIGETQYF. CDR3 nucleotides: TGTGCCAGCAGCCCCAGGACAGGGATCGGTGAGACCCAGTACTTC.

J is TRBJ2-5 and V is TRBV9; 14 nucleotides match TRBD2. The germline gives CDR1 SGDLS, CDR2 YYNGEE. J lost 2 bases, V lost 4 bases, and 7 bases had no gene match. This CDR3 region has 17 residues. CDR3 DNA sequence: TGTGCCAGCAGCCTGGGACTAGCGGGGGCCCTACAAGAGACCCAGTACTTC. It codes for CASSLGLAGALQETQYF.

This sequence joins TRBV28 and TRBJ2-3, with 8 bases matching TRBD2. The CDR3 contains 16 residues. With 3 bases clipped from V and 3 bases from J, the junction kept 8 bases outside the gene matches. CDR1 MDHEN and CDR2 SYDVKM come from the germline V gene. The CDR3 nucleotides are TGTGCCAGCAGTTTTAACGGGAGGGCAGTGACAGATACGCAGTATTTT. Protein sequence: CASSFNGRAVTDTQYF.

V gene TRBV18 combines with J gene TRBJ2-2; tentatively, D is TRBD2 (6 bases). This CDR3 has 16 residues. The V gene's germline CDR1 is KGHSH and CDR2 LQKENI. V shed 6 bases and J shed 7 bases, with 21 bases lying between them. The CDR3 reads CASSQGLPGVVGELFF. For the CDR3, the DNA is TGTGCCAGCTCCCAAGGGCTTCCGGGAGTAGTCGGGGAGCTGTTTTTT. Filled out from reference TRBV18 and TRBJ2-2, the complete variable domain reads NAGVMQNPRHLVRRRGQEARLRCSPMKGHSHVYWYRQLPEEGLKFMVYLQKENIIDESGMPKERFSAEFPKEGPSILRIQQVVRGDSAAYFCASSQGLPGVVGELFFGEGSRLTVL.

The chain links TRBV5-1 to TRBJ2-2; no definite D call. The CDR3 spans 16 residues. Germline V gene data show CDR1 as SGHRS and CDR2 as YFSETQ. Trimming cost V 4 bases and J 6 bases, with 19 bases left between them. CDR3 sequence: CASSLAAVGVSGELFF. Here the CDR3 DNA reads TGCGCCAGCAGCCTCGCTGCGGTAGGAGTTTCCGGGGAGCTGTTTTTT.

The V call is TRBV6-5, the J call TRBJ1-6, with 8 bases aligning to TRBD1. Trimming at V came to 4 bases and at J to 7 bases, leaving 3 bases not matched to a gene. The CDR3 is 14 amino acids. Germline values: CDR1 MNHEY, CDR2 SVGAGI. The CDR3 DNA is TGTGCCAGCAGTTTGGGACAGGCCAATTCACCCCTCCACTTT. Amino acids: CASSLGQANSPLHF.

The V gene is TRBV18, the J gene TRBJ2-5; 13 bases are shared with TRBD2. V lost 3 bases, J lost 3 bases, and 1 base stayed unmatched. Germline CDR1 KGHSH, CDR2 LQKENI. The CDR3 covers 15 residues. The CDR3 nucleotides read TGTGCCAGCTCACCGGGACTAGCGGGAAAAGAGACCCAGTACTTC. Amino acid sequence: CASSPGLAGKETQYF.

This chain links TRBV11-3 with TRBJ1-1, with D possibly being TRBD1 (6 bases). There are 15 residues in the CDR3. Trimming left V 4 bases short and J 0 bases short, with 12 bases between. Germline CDR1 and CDR2: SGHNT and YENEEA. CDR3: CASSWGGLMNTEAFF. In nucleotides, the CDR3 is TGTGCCAGCAGCTGGGGGGGCCTCATGAACACTGAAGCTTTCTTT.

CDR3 protein: CASSLAYSMGNQPQHF. CDR3 DNA sequence: TGTGCCAGCAGCTTAGCGTACAGTATGGGCAATCAGCCCCAGCATTTT. The V call is TRBV7-2, the J call TRBJ1-5; unclear D gene. Trimming left V 0 bases short and J 2 bases short, with 11 bases between. The CDR3 is 16 residues long. Germline loops: CDR1 SGHTA, CDR2 FQGNSA.

The V gene is TRBV12-3 or TRBV12-4, the J gene TRBJ1-1; D uncertain. The CDR3 spans 13 residues. Trimming removed 2 bases from V and 6 bases from J, with 10 bases in between. The CDR3 reads CASSLFLEAEAFF. The CDR3 DNA follows: TGTGCCAGCAGTTTATTCCTCGAGGCTGAAGCTTTCTTT.

The chain has TRBV2 and TRBJ1-2; TRBD1 agrees at 7 bases. V dropped 6 bases and J dropped 8; count of bases not matched to a gene: 9. The germline V gene has CDR1 SNHLY and CDR2 FYNNEI. This CDR3 comprises 13 residues. In DNA form, the CDR3 reads TGTGCCAGCAGCGAAACAGGGGTGGGCGGCTACACCTTC. Its protein is CASSETGVGGYTF.

This chain connects TRBV5-4 to TRBJ2-7; weak D call: TRBD2 (6 bases). The CDR3 contains 15 residues. CDR1 SGHNT and CDR2 YYREEE come from the germline V gene (reference sequence). Trimming took 0 bases from V and 2 from J, leaving 12 bases between them. The chain's CDR3 is CASSLESGYPYEQYF. DNA for the CDR3: TGTGCCAGCAGCTTGGAAAGCGGGTACCCCTACGAGCAGTACTTC.

Notes on this clone: In the same sample, other DNA sequences code for this CDR3. The V and J genes are TRBV5-1 and TRBJ1-3; 7 bases align to TRBD1. This CDR3 comprises 16 residues. Germline assignment: CDR1 SGHRS and CDR2 YFSETQ. The ends lost 0 bases at V and 0 bases at J; junction bases unmatched: 3. The CDR3 sequence: CASSLGQGVSGNTIYF. The CDR3 coding sequence is TGCGCCAGCAGCTTGGGGCAGGGGGTCTCTGGAAACACCATATATTTT.

The chain carries TRBV3-1 (or the pseudogene TRBV3-2) and TRBJ2-5; a weak D match, TRBD2 (5 bases). Germline CDR1 LGHDT, CDR2 YNNKEL (reference sequence). This CDR3 comprises 15 residues. The V end was cut by 3 bases, the J end by 3 bases, with 14 bases between. The DNA of the CDR3 is TGTGCCAGCAGCCAGCTGACTAACTGGGAAGAGACCCAGTACTTC. Protein product: CASSQLTNWEETQYF.

This chain uses TRBV6-1 with TRBJ2-6; maybe TRBD2 (6 bases). Germline-derived CDR1 and CDR2 are MNHNS and SASEGT. Trimming pared 3 bases from V and 2 bases from J, leaving 11 bases between. The CDR3 totals 16 residues. The CDR3 bases are TGTGCCAGCAGTGAGGAGGGTTACGCTGGGGCCAACGTCCTGACTTTC. As protein: CASSEEGYAGANVLTF.

The V and J genes are TRBV18 and TRBJ2-7; 10 bases agree with TRBD1. This CDR3 comprises 15 residues. The ends lost 4 bases at V and 4 bases at J; junction bases unmatched: 7. Germline CDR1 and CDR2: KGHSH and LQKENI. The CDR3 DNA is TGTGCCAGCTCACGCCGGGACAGGGGTTGGTACGAGCAGTACTTC. Protein sequence: CASSRRDRGWYEQYF.

In nucleotides, the CDR3 is TGTGCCACCCGCAAAGACAGGGTTGGTGAAGCTTTCTTT. Translating it yields CATRKDRVGEAFF. The chain links TRBV24-1 to TRBJ1-1; 7 bases line up with TRBD1. This CDR3 spans 13 amino acids. Germline V gene data show CDR1 as KGHDR and CDR2 as SFDVKD. V dropped 9 bases and J dropped 7; count of bases not matched to a gene: 10.